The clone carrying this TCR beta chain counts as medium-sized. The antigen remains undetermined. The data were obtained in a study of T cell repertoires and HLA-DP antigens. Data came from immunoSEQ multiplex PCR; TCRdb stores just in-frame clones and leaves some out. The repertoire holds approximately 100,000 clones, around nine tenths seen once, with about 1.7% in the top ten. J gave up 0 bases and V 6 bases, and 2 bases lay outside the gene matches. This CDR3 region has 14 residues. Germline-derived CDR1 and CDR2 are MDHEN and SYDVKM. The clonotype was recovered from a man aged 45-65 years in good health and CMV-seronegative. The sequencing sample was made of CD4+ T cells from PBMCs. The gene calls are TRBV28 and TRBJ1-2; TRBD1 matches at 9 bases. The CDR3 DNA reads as TGTGCCAGCAGGACAGGGGGAGCTAACTATGGCTACACCTTC. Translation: CASRTGGANYGYTF.